Only one count was recorded for the clone carrying this TCR beta chain. Antigen: not known. The junction and the germline gene differ at one end; a read error may be behind it. An expansion of CD8+CD57+ cells by flow cytometry had been shown in patients chosen for sequencing. Genomic DNA was employed as the template in profiling TCR beta VDJ and CDR3. MiXCR, applied by TCRdb to the reads, yields one record per CDR3 protein. This table has 200,000 to 300,000 distinct CDR3 sequences, roughly 82% appearing once. This sample stems from a study of CD8+CD57+ T cells in acquired aplastic anemia. Findings and caveats of the study: The same twenty-nine CD8+ CDR3 sequences occurred in patients and in controls.

The sample consisted of sorted CD4+, CD8+, or CD8+CD57+ T cells (not recorded which) from PBMCs. This TCR came from a human donor with aplastic anemia.

The chain's CDR3 is CASSFTSAMDSPSF. CDR3 DNA: TGTGCCAGCAGCTTCACTAGCGCAATGGACAGTCCTTCCTTC. The chain is built from TRBV7-9 and TRBJ2-5, with D possibly matching TRBD2 (7 bases). Germline CDR1 is SEHNR and CDR2 is FQNEAQ (reference sequence). The CDR3 loop spans 14 amino acids.